This T cell receptor (beta chain) was profiled in a study of blood T cells in healthy people across ages. A J-beta primer mix and a sample-barcoded 5' primer were used in a second PCR of about 7 to 12 cycles. One entry per CDR3 protein, called by TCRdb with MiXCR from the 5' RACE reads. The repertoire includes just under 550,000 distinct CDR3 sequences, less than 25% of them detected once, and around 10% sits in the top ten. This clonotype was seen only a few times. The CDR3 has 13 amino acids. Germline CDR1 and CDR2: DFQATT and SNEGSKA (reference sequence). Unmatched junction bases numbered 8, after V lost 6 bases and J lost 5 bases. These sequences were also reported in another study, on T cells of mothers and their children.

This sequence originates from a boy aged 5-17 years in good health. Sequenced: blood. V usage is TRBV20-1 and J usage is TRBJ2-5; 8 positions agree with TRBD2. This CDR3 reads CSAAGGFRETQYF. Written as DNA, the CDR3 is TGCAGTGCGGCGGGAGGATTCAGGGAGACCCAGTACTTC.